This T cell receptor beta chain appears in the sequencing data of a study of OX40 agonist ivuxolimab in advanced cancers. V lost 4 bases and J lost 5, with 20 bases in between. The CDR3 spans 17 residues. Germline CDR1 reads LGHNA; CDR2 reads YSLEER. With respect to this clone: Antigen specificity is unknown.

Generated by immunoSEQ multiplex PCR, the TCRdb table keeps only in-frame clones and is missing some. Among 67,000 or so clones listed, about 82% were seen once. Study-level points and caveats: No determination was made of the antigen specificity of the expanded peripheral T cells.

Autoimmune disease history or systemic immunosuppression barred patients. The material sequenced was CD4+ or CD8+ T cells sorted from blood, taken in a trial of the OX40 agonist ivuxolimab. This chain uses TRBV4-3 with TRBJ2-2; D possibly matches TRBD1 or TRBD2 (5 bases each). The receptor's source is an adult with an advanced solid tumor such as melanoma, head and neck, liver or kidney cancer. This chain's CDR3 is CASSRGIGLRGTGELFF. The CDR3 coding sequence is TGCGCCAGCAGCCGGGGTATTGGACTTAGGGGAACCGGGGAGCTGTTTTTT.